This TCR beta chain was documented in a study of blood T cells in healthy people across ages. General study results and limits: The unsorted PBMCs prevented any conclusive comparison of naive versus antigen-experienced cells. Donor CMV infection status was unknown, possibly confounding age-related changes in expanded clonotypes. Roughly linear declines in TCR beta diversity per million T cells occurred with age.

V lost 5 bases to trimming and J lost 8 bases, with 16 bases between them. Germline values: CDR1 MNHEY, CDR2 SVGEGT. The CDR3 totals 14 residues. As for this clonotype: Its antigen is not identified.

With a J-beta primer mix and a sample-barcoded 5' primer, a second PCR ran about 6 to 11 cycles. The authors tagged each cDNA molecule using a template-switch adaptor with 12 random nucleotides. One entry per CDR3 protein results from TCRdb running MiXCR on the 5' RACE reads. The top ten hold about 6.3% of the sample, which has about 1.4 million distinct CDR3 sequences, almost 60% seen once. V usage is TRBV6-2 or TRBV6-3 and J usage is TRBJ2-1; D not certain. Specimen: blood. The TCR was taken from a man between 18 and 35 years old in good health. The CDR3, as DNA: TGTGCCAGCAGTCACCTTAGGTCTAACGATGAGCAGTTCTTC. Translated: CASSHLRSNDEQFF.